This T cell receptor beta chain was sequenced during a study of CD8 T cells in Susac syndrome. Comments on this clonotype: Its antigen is unknown.

Study-level findings and limits: The study conceded that its TCR sequencing and HLA analysis involved relatively few individuals.

An amount of RNA that ranged from 0.5 to 1 ug was reverse transcribed with random hexamers. Across 54 Vbeta and 13 Jbeta, immunoSEQ multiplex PCR amplified TCR beta CDR3. A single record per CDR3 protein comes from TCRdb applying MiXCR to the immunoSEQ multiplex PCR reads. The sample shows approximately 160,000 distinct CDR3 sequences, just over 90% of them seen only once. Germline V CDR1 and CDR2: SGHTA, FQGNSA. The CDR3 runs 14 residues. The V end was cut by 1 base, the J end by 2 bases, with 8 bases between. The sequence came from a human donor in good health. The chain has TRBV7-2 and TRBJ1-2, with a tentative D call TRBD1 (5 bases). What was sequenced was CD4+ T cells from PBMCs. This CDR3 is CASSLGPGNYGYTF. CDR3 nucleotide sequence: TGTGCCAGCAGCTTAGGCCCAGGGAACTATGGCTACACCTTC. Using reference TRBV7-2 and TRBJ1-2 for the parts outside the CDR3, the full variable domain is GAGVSQSPSNKVTEKGKDVELRCDPISGHTALYWYRQSLGQGLEFLIYFQGNSAPDKSGLPSDRFSAERTGGSVSTLTIQRTQQEDSAVYLCASSLGPGNYGYTFGSGTRLTVV.